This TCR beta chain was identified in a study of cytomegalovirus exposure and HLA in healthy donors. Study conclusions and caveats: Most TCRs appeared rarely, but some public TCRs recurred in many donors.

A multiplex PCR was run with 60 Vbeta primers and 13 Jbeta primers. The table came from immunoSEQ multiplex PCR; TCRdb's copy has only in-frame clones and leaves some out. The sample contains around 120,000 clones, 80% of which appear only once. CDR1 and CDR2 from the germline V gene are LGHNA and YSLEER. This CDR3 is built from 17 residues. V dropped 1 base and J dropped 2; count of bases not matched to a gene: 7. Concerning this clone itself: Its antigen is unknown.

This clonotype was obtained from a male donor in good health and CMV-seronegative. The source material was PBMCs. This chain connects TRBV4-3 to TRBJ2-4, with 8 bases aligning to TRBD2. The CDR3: CASSQGWASGPKNIQYF. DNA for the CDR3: TGCGCCAGCAGCCAAGGATGGGCTAGCGGGCCCAAAAACATTCAGTACTTC.